The source of this T cell receptor (beta chain) is a study of OX40 agonist ivuxolimab in advanced cancers. Study findings and constraints: Circulating CD4+ and CD8+ T cells showed clonal expansion by week 6 at 0.1 to 3.0 mg/kg.

The CDR3 contains 12 residues. V lost 3 bases, J lost 10 bases, and 11 bases lay in between. The germline gives CDR1 SGDLS, CDR2 YYNGEE. Of note for this clone: Its antigen is still unknown.

Here immunoSEQ multiplex PCR was the method, and the copy in TCRdb shows in-frame clones only, minus some. The table has about 34,000 clones, 65% to 80% seen once; the top ten hold roughly 9.8%. The sequencing here drew on CD4+ or CD8+ T cells sorted from blood, taken in a trial of the OX40 agonist ivuxolimab. The gene calls are TRBV9 and TRBJ2-1, with unresolved D. The sequence was obtained from an adult with an advanced solid tumor such as melanoma, head and neck, liver or kidney cancer. The CDR3 DNA is TGTGCCAGCAGCGGATCCGGAAGGGAGCAGTTCTTC. It translates to CASSGSGREQFF.